This T cell receptor (beta chain) appears in the sequencing data of a study of T cells in Graves' hyperthyroidism and ophthalmopathy. The V end was cut by 3 bases, the J end by 9 bases, with 11 bases between. The CDR3 has 11 residues. Per the germline V gene, CDR1 is DFQATT and CDR2 is SNEGSKA (reference sequence). TCR beta CDR3 regions were amplified from RNA transcripts. First-round RT-PCR of the TCR CDR3 relied on the HTBI primer set. TCRdb processed the multiplex PCR reads anew with MiXCR; each CDR3 protein has one entry. The repertoire consists of 300,000 to 450,000 distinct CDR3 sequences, with roughly 25% occurring once and the leading ten covering more than 60%. This clonotype turned up a few times.

This chain connects TRBV20-1 to TRBJ1-1; maybe TRBD1 (6 bases). What was sequenced was blood. The TCR comes from a man aged 50-60 years with Graves' hyperthyroidism. In DNA, the CDR3 is TGCAGTGCTAGTAGGACAGTCCAAGCTTTCTTT. Translating it yields CSASRTVQAFF.